Listed below are T cell receptor beta chains from one sample, sequenced in a study of Graves' ophthalmopathy and Graves' hyperthyroidism. MiXCR was run by TCRdb on the multiplex PCR reads, yielding one entry per CDR3 protein. Of hundreds of thousands of distinct CDR3 sequences listed, just over 40% are singletons. The sample consisted of peripheral blood. These receptors all come from an adult man with Graves' ophthalmopathy. Each CDR3 is given with its conserved first and last residue.

J | V | CDR3
TRBJ2-1 | TRBV29-1 | CSVEGTGVYNEQFF
TRBJ2-7 | TRBV5-1 | CASSLDPGLGYEQYF
TRBJ2-7 | TRBV6-5 | CASSYSQGRGQYF
TRBJ2-5 | TRBV7-9 | CASSLGTSGSQEETQYF
TRBJ2-5 | TRBV5-1 | CASRTSGASYVETQYF
TRBJ2-7 | TRBV29-1 | CSVERDSYEQYF
TRBJ1-1 | TRBV2 | CASMRSTTEAFF
TRBJ1-2 | TRBV10-2 | CASRSTGWGGYTF
TRBJ2-2 | TRBV6-4 | CASSYSSVPGPYTGELFF
TRBJ1-4 | TRBV29-1 | CSGWTGAGNNEKLFF
TRBJ1-6 | TRBV7-3 | CASSQDSSYGTNSPLHF
TRBJ1-1 | TRBV2 | CASSPGRSGTGAEAFF
TRBJ1-4 | TRBV10-3 | CAISGSTGNEKLFF
TRBJ2-3 | TRBV7-3 | CASSLGGGGAGDTQYF
- | TRBV24-1 | CATSDSTGRDPYNEQFF
TRBJ2-5 | TRBV11-3 | CASSLSWGNQETQYF
TRBJ2-7 | TRBV2 | CASSDPRQGSREQYF
TRBJ2-6 | TRBV7-9 | CATTGTRSGANVLTF
TRBJ2-5 | TRBV29-1 | CSGLPPGTGSTQYF
TRBJ2-2 | TRBV9 | CASSFQSGTGIGELFF
TRBJ2-1 | TRBV6-5 | CASSPRGVHEQFF
TRBJ2-7 | TRBV7-3 | CASSLRGGNSYEQYF
TRBJ1-2 | TRBV7-2 | CASSQPGDGYTF
TRBJ1-1 | TRBV10-3 | CAWSRTGTPLEAFF
TRBJ2-5 | TRBV6-2/TRBV6-3 | CASSRVPLRLETQYF
TRBJ1-6 | TRBV7-2 | CASSFGVNSPLHF
TRBJ2-7 | TRBV10-2 | CASRDRVDSYEQYF